This T cell receptor beta chain was obtained from a study of T cells in Graves' hyperthyroidism and ophthalmopathy. Overall study results and limits: The blood repertoire included most of the expanded thyroid clonotypes above 0.001. The model's output predicted ophthalmopathy at a median of 6.5 months prior to onset. The authors' 13 V-J model separated ophthalmopathy from stable hyperthyroidism.

This clonotype was counted many times. As yet, its antigen is unknown. Stable Graves' hyperthyroidism meant no ophthalmopathy progression within 18 months. The length of the CDR3 is 15 residues. The V gene end was trimmed by 5 bases and the J gene end by 2 bases; junction bases not matched to a gene: 8. Germline CDR1 LNHNV, CDR2 YYDKDF (reference sequence). Researchers amplified the TCR beta CDR3 regions from RNA transcripts. Initially, a first-round RT-PCR of the TCR CDR3 employed the HTBI primer set. MiXCR, run by TCRdb on the multiplex PCR reads, gives a single entry per CDR3 protein. The data hold some 460,000 distinct CDR3 sequences, with about 15% observed a single time.

This rearrangement joins TRBV15 to TRBJ2-5; 7 bases align to TRBD1. This TCR derives from a woman under 30 with Graves' hyperthyroidism. Sequenced input: blood. The CDR3 spells CATSRETGLQETQYF. The CDR3 DNA follows: TGTGCCACCAGCCGCGAGACAGGGCTGCAAGAGACCCAGTACTTC.